The clone carrying this T cell receptor beta chain was counted between two and nine times. This specimen belongs to a study of blood T cell repertoires in COVID-19. Study in general: The United States, Italy and Spain supplied acute and convalescent COVID-19 samples.

The trim removed 3 bases at V and 8 bases at J, leaving 5 bases unmatched. This CDR3 is 14 amino acids long. The germline gives CDR1 SGDLS, CDR2 YYNGEE. Profiling relied on immunoSEQ multiplex PCR, and the TCRdb table lists in-frame clones only, not all of them. The data hold approximately 130,000 clones, with 85% to 90% observed a single time. The sequence derives from a woman aged 45-65 years with acute or convalescent COVID-19. The chain has TRBV9 and TRBJ1-6; 7 bases fit TRBD1. The sample was peripheral blood. The CDR3 bases are TGTGCCAGCAGCGCACATCAGGGGGATTCACCCCTCCACTTT. Translation gives CASSAHQGDSPLHF.